Listed below are T cell receptor beta chains from one sample, sequenced in a study of blood T cell repertoires in COVID-19. Some clones are missing from TCRdb's copy, which holds only in-frame ones; the method was immunoSEQ multiplex PCR. The sample holds about 400,000 clones, 70% to 90% seen once. Material for sequencing was peripheral blood. These receptors all come from an older woman with COVID-19, enrolled during active disease. The CDR3 runs from the conserved cysteine through the conserved F or W. The D gene is left open where the match is weak. Size values are once, few and many counts, or a class for expanded clones, and some rows have none.

>14|-|TRBV7-9|TRBD2|TRBJ2-3
TGTGCCACCTTAGCGGGGGGCCGTGGAGATACGCAGTATTTT
CATLAGGRGDTQYF
>13|-|TRBV5-6|-|TRBJ1-4
TGTGCCAGCAGCTTGGCCAGGGGTGAAAAACTGTTTTTT
CASSLARGEKLFF
>15|-|TRBV27|TRBD1|TRBJ2-2
TGTGCCAGCAGTGCGACAGGGGGGAACACCGGGGAGCTGTTTTTT
CASSATGGNTGELFF
>15|once|TRBV7-9|-|TRBJ2-1
TGTGCCAGCAGAATAAGCCGTTACTCCTACAATGAGCAGTTCTTC
CASRISRYSYNEQFF
>14|-|TRBV7-3|-|TRBJ1-1
TGTGCCAGCAGCTTAGGGACATCGAACACTGAAGCTTTCTTT
CASSLGTSNTEAFF
>14|-|TRBV2|TRBD1|TRBJ1-1
TGTGCCAGCAAGGGACAGGGAAGGTACACTGAAGCTTTCTTT
CASKGQGRYTEAFF
>14|-|TRBV9|-|TRBJ1-5
TGTGCCAGCAGCCTGACTGGGGGGAATCAGCCCCAGCATTTT
CASSLTGGNQPQHF
>15|-|TRBV19|TRBD1|TRBJ1-6
TGTGCCAGTAGTAAGTCCGGGACAGGGGATTCACCCCTCCACTTT
CASSKSGTGDSPLHF
>14|-|TRBV25-1|-|TRBJ2-7
TGTGCCAGCAGTAGAGGGCAGGGGTACTACGAGCAGTACTTC
CASSRGQGYYEQYF
>15|-|TRBV28|-|TRBJ1-6
TGTGCCAGCCTGTCGGTGTGGTCGGATAATTCACCCCTCCACTTT
CASLSVWSDNSPLHF
>12|-|TRBV7-9|-|TRBJ1-3
TGTGCCAGCAGAAGCGGGTCCAACACCATATATTTT
CASRSGSNTIYF
>11|once|TRBV7-9|-|TRBJ2-1
TGTGCCACCCAGAGGTGGGATGAGCAGTTCTTC
CATQRWDEQFF
>15|-|TRBV13|TRBD1|TRBJ1-4
TGTGCCAGCAGCCCTCGACAGGGAATAGGTGAAAAACTGTTTTTT
CASSPRQGIGEKLFF
>13|few|TRBV28|-|TRBJ2-3
TGTGCCAGCATCGGGGGTCCCGGGGATACGCAGTATTTT
CASIGGPGDTQYF
>17|few|TRBV10-3|TRBD1|TRBJ1-5
TGTGCCATCAGTGAACAGGGGGGGAAACTTAGCAATCAGCCCCAGCATTTT
CAISEQGGKLSNQPQHF
>15|-|TRBV11-3|-|TRBJ2-4
TGTGCCAGCAGCTTAGCCAGGGGTTGGAAAAACATTCAGTACTTC
CASSLARGWKNIQYF
>15|few|TRBV2|TRBD1|TRBJ1-3
TGTGCCAGCCGGGAGACAGGGAGCTCTGGAAACACCATATATTTT
CASRETGSSGNTIYF
>13|once|TRBV12-3/TRBV12-4|-|TRBJ1-2
TGTGCCAGCAGTGCCAGGGTACAGGTTGGCTACACCTTC
CASSARVQVGYTF
>15|-|TRBV18|-|TRBJ1-1
TGTGCCAGCTCACTACCACCGGGATTCAACACTGAAGCTTTCTTT
CASSLPPGFNTEAFF
>13|-|TRBV12-3/TRBV12-4|-|TRBJ1-1
TGTGCCAGCAGTTGGACACAGAACACTGAAGCTTTCTTT
CASSWTQNTEAFF